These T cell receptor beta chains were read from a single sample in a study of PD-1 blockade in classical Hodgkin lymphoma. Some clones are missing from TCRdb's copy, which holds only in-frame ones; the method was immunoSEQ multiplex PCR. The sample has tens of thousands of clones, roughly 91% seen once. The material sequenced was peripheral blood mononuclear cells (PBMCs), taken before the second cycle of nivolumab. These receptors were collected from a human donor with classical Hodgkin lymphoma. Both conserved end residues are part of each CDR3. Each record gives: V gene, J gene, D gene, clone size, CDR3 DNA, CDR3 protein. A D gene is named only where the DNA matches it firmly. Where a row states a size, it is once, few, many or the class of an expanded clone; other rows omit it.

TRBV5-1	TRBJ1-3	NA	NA	TGCGCCAGCAGCTTGGAGGGAGGTGGAAACACCATATATTTT	CASSLEGGGNTIYF
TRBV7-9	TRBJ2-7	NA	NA	TGTGCCAGCAGCTTAGAGTCATCCTACGAGCAGTACTTC	CASSLESSYEQYF
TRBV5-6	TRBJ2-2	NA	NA	TGTGCCAGCAGCCTCTTAAAGGGGGAGCTGTTTTTT	CASSLLKGELFF
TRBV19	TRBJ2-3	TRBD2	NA	TGTGCCAGTACGGGAGGGGGGTACACAGATACGCAGTATTTT	CASTGGGYTDTQYF
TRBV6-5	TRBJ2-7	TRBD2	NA	TGTGCCAGCAGCCCCGGGACTAGAACCTACGAGCAGTACTTC	CASSPGTRTYEQYF
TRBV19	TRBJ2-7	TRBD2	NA	TGTGCCAGTAGTATAGCTTCCGGAGGAGCGGGGGACACGTTGATCTACGAGCAGTACTTC	CASSIASGGAGDTLIYEQYF
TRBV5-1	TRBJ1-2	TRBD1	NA	TGCGCCAGCAGCACCGGACAGGGGGCAGTAGGCTACACCTTC	CASSTGQGAVGYTF
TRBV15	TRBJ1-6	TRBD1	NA	TGTGCCACCAGCAGAGCAGGACAGGGGATAAGCCTAAATTCACCCCTCCACTTT	CATSRAGQGISLNSPLHF
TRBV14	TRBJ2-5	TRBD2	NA	TGTGCCAGCAGTGATGCTAGCGGAGGAGAGACCCAGTACTTC	CASSDASGGETQYF
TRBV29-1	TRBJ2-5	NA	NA	TGCAGCGTCGCGGGACCGAACCAAGAGACCCAGTACTTC	CSVAGPNQETQYF
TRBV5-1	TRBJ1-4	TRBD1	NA	TGCGCCAGCAGCTTGGCTACAGGGGTGAAAAAACTGTTTTTT	CASSLATGVKKLFF
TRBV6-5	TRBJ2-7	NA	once	TGTGCCACCGGGGAGCAGGGTAGGTACGAGCAGTACTTC	CATGEQGRYEQYF
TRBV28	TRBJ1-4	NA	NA	TGTGCCAGCAGTTTAGCAGGGACCGAAAAACTGTTTTTT	CASSLAGTEKLFF
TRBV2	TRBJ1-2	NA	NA	TGTGCCAGCAGTGGCCGGGATTACGGCTACACCTTC	CASSGRDYGYTF
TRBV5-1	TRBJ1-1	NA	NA	TGCGCCAGCAGCATCATGGCAAATGGTGGAAACACTGAAGCTTTCTTT	CASSIMANGGNTEAFF
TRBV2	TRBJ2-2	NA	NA	TGTGCCACCGGGGGGAACACCGGGGAGCTGTTTTTT	CATGGNTGELFF
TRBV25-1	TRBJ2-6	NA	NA	TGTGCCAGCAGTGGTAGGAACGGGACCAGCTCTGGGGCCAACGTCCTGACTTTC	CASSGRNGTSSGANVLTF
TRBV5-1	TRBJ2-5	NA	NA	TGCGCCAGCAGCCCAGTCGACCCTAGTTTAGAGACCCAGTACTTC	CASSPVDPSLETQYF
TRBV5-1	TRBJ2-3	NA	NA	TGCGCCAGCAGCTTGGGGGGTCACACAGATACGCAGTATTTT	CASSLGGHTDTQYF
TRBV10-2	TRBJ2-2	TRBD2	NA	TGCGCCAGCAGTGGGACTAGCGGGGGGGCGAACACCGGGGAGCTGTTTTTT	CASSGTSGGANTGELFF
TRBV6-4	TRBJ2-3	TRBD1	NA	TGTGCCAGCAGGGCCCGGGACAGCAAAGATACGCAGTATTTT	CASRARDSKDTQYF
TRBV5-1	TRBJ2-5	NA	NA	TGCGCCAGCAGCCCACACAGGGAATGGGGAGAGACCCAGTACTTC	CASSPHREWGETQYF
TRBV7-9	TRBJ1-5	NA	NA	TGTGCCAGCAACCGCGAGGACAGTCAGCCCCAGCATTTT	CASNREDSQPQHF
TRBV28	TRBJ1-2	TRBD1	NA	TGTGCCAGCAGTTTACCATTCCAACAGGGGGCAGGCTACACCTTC	CASSLPFQQGAGYTF
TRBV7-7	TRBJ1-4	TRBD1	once	TGTGCCAGCAGCTTAGCGGGGACAGCAACTAATGAAAAACTGTTTTTT	CASSLAGTATNEKLFF
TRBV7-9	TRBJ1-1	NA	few	TGTGCCAGCAGCTTACAGAACACTGAAGCTTTCTTT	CASSLQNTEAFF
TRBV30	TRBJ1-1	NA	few	TGTGCCTGGAAAGCCGGCAGAGCTTTCACTGAAGCTTTCTTT	CAWKAGRAFTEAFF
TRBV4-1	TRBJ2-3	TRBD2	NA	TGCGCCAGCAGCCAAGCCCATAGTGCGCTAGCGGGGGGCACAGATACGCAGTATTTT	CASSQAHSALAGGTDTQYF
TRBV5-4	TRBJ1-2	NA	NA	TGTGCCAGCAGCTCGACCCTCGGGCCGGTCGTTGGCTACACCTTC	CASSSTLGPVVGYTF
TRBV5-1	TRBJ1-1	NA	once	TGCGCCAGCAGCATTGTACCTTCGAACACTGAAGCTTTCTTT	CASSIVPSNTEAFF
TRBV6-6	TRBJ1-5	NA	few	TGTGCCAGCAGTTACGTCTCCTATCAGCCCCAGCATTTT	CASSYVSYQPQHF
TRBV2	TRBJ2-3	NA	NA	TGTGCCAGCCGGGAATATAAGCTGCGGGGCACAGATACGCAGTATTTT	CASREYKLRGTDTQYF
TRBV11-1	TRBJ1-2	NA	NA	TGTGCCAGCAGCTCCCCAGGGTATCGAGGCTACACCTTC	CASSSPGYRGYTF
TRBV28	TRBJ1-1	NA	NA	TGTGCCAGTCTAATACAGGGTGGGACCCCTGAAGCTTTCTTT	CASLIQGGTPEAFF
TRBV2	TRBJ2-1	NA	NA	TGTGCCAGCAGTGTGAATGAGCAGTTCTTC	CASSVNEQFF
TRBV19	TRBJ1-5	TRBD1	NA	TGTGCCAGTAGCTCTAGGACAGGGGGCCCCGATCAGCCCCAGCATTTT	CASSSRTGGPDQPQHF
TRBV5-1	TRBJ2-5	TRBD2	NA	TGCGCCAGCAGCTTACCCGGGACTAGCGGGCAAGAGACCCAGTACTTC	CASSLPGTSGQETQYF
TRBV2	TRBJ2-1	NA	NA	TGTGCCAGCAGATCAGGGGTAGATGAGCAGTTCTTC	CASRSGVDEQFF
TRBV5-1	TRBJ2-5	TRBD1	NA	TGCGCCAGCAGCTTGTTAACAGGGGTTTCAGGAGAGACCCAGTACTTC	CASSLLTGVSGETQYF
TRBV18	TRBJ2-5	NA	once	TGTGCCAGCTCGCCGGGACTTAATCAAGAGACCCAGTACTTC	CASSPGLNQETQYF
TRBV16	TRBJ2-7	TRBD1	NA	TGTGCCAGCAGCCAACAGGGACAGGGGGCCCACGAGCAGTACTTC	CASSQQGQGAHEQYF
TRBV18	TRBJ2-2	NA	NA	TGTGCCAGCTCAAGCAGGGTTCCCGGGGAGCTGTTTTTT	CASSSRVPGELFF
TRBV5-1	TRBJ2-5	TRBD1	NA	TGCGCCAGCAGCTTCGGCAGGGGGTCCCAAGAGACCCAGTACTTC	CASSFGRGSQETQYF
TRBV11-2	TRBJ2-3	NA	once	TGTGCCAGCAGCTTAGTTGGTGGGGGATCTACAGATACGCAGTATTTT	CASSLVGGGSTDTQYF
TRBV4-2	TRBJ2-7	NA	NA	TGTGCCAGCAGCCAAGAAGTCGGGGGTAGCTCCTACGAGCAGTACTTC	CASSQEVGGSSYEQYF
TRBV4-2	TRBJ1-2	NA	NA	TGTGCCAGCAGCCAAGGGCAGTCAAGCTATGGCTACACCTTC	CASSQGQSSYGYTF
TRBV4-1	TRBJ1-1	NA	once	TGCGCCAGCAGCCAAGATTGGAAGGGAACTTCCACTGAAGCTTTCTTT	CASSQDWKGTSTEAFF
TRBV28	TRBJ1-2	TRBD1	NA	TGTGCCAGCAGTCCTACAGGGGTCTATGGCTACACCTTC	CASSPTGVYGYTF
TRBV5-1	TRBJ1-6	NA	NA	TGCGCCAGCAGCCCCGACAGCTCCTATAATTCACCCCTCCACTTT	CASSPDSSYNSPLHF
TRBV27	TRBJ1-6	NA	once	TGTGCCAGCACTTTCCACGTTAGGAGGGAGGAGAATAATTCACCCCTCCACTTT	CASTFHVRREENNSPLHF
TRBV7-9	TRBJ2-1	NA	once	TGTGCCAGCAGCCTCGGACCCAGCTACTCCCACAATGAGCAGTTCTTC	CASSLGPSYSHNEQFF
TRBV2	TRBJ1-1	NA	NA	TGTGCCAGCAGTGGAGGACCCAACATGAACACTGAAGCTTTCTTT	CASSGGPNMNTEAFF
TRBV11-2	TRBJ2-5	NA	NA	TGTGCCAGCAGCTTCCCCCGGGAAGGGCCCACACAAGAGACCCAGTACTTC	CASSFPREGPTQETQYF
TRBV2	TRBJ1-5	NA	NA	TGTGCCAGCATGGCGGGACAAATCAATCAGCCCCAGCATTTT	CASMAGQINQPQHF
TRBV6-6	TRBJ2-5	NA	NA	TGTGCCAGCAGCTCGGAGACCCAGTACTTC	CASSSETQYF
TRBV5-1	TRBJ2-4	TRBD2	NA	TGCGCCAGCAGCTTGGATCCTAGCGGGGGAGAACTAGCCAAAAACATTCAGTACTTC	CASSLDPSGGELAKNIQYF
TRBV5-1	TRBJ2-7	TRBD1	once	TGCGCCAGCAGCCAGGGAAGTGGACAGGGCTACGAGCAGTACTTC	CASSQGSGQGYEQYF
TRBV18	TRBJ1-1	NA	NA	TGTGCCAGCTCACCACCGTCGGGGAGGACTGAAGCTTTCTTT	CASSPPSGRTEAFF